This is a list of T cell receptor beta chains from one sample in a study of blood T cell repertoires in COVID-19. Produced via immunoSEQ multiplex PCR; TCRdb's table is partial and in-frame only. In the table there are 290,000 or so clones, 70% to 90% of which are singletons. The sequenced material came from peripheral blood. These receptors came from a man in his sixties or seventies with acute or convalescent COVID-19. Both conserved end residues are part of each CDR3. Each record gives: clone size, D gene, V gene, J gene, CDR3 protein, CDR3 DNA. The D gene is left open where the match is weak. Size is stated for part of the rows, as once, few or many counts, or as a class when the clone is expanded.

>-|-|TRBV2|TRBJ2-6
CASSEAVGAGANVLTF
TGTGCCAGCAGTGAAGCGGTCGGTGCTGGGGCCAACGTCCTGACTTTC
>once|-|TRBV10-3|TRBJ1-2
CANARDRNYGYTF
TGTGCCAACGCCAGAGACAGGAACTATGGCTACACCTTC
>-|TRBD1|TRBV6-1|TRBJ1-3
CASSAKNPGQGGGNTIYF
TGTGCCAGCAGTGCCAAGAACCCGGGACAGGGGGGAGGAAACACCATATATTTT
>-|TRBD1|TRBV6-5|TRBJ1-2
CASRRQGSYGYTF
TGTGCCAGCAGACGACAGGGGTCCTATGGCTACACCTTC
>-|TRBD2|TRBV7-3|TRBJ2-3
CASSPTSGEHTDTQYF
TGTGCCAGCAGCCCGACTAGCGGGGAACACACAGATACGCAGTATTTT
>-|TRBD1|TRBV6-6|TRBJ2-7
CASRPGQGTYEQYF
TGTGCCAGCCGTCCGGGACAGGGAACCTACGAGCAGTACTTC
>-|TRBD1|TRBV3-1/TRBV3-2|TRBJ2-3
CASSQETGQARYSTDTQYF
TGTGCCAGCAGCCAAGAAACGGGACAGGCGCGCTATAGCACAGATACGCAGTATTTT
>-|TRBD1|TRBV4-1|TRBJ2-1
CASSPQDRSSYNEQFF
TGCGCCAGCAGCCCCCAGGACAGGAGCTCCTACAATGAGCAGTTCTTC
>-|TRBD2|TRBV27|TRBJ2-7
CASSFSGSSSYEQYF
TGTGCCAGCAGTTTTAGCGGGAGCAGCTCCTACGAGCAGTACTTC
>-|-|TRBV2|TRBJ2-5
CASNREGETQYF
TGTGCCAGCAACAGGGAAGGGGAGACCCAGTACTTC
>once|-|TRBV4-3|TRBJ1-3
CASSPQGQASGNTIYF
TGCGCCAGCAGCCCTCAGGGACAAGCCTCTGGAAACACCATATATTTT
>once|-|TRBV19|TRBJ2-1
CASSVRGNNEQFF
TGTGCCAGTAGTGTCCGGGGAAACAATGAGCAGTTCTTC
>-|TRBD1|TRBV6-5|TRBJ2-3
CASSKLQGSADTQYF
TGTGCCAGCAGTAAACTACAGGGGTCGGCAGATACGCAGTATTTT
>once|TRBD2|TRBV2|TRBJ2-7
CASTGTSGSYEQYF
TGTGCCAGCACAGGGACTAGCGGGAGTTACGAGCAGTACTTC
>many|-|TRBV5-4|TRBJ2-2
CASSRDTRELFF
TGTGCCAGCAGCAGGGACACCAGGGAGCTGTTTTTT
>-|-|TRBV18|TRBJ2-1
CASSPGASLVDEQFF
TGTGCCAGCTCACCGGGGGCTAGCTTGGTCGATGAGCAGTTCTTC
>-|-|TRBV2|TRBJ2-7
CASSARGQYYEQYF
TGTGCCAGCAGTGCAAGGGGTCAGTACTACGAGCAGTACTTC
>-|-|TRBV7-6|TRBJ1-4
CASSLDREPLEKLFF
TGTGCCAGCAGCTTAGACAGGGAACCCTTAGAAAAACTGTTTTTT
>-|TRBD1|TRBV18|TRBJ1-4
CASSPETGYEKLFF
TGTGCCAGCTCACCAGAGACAGGGTATGAAAAACTGTTTTTT
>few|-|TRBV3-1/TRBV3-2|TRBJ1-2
CASSQGGRAHYGYTF
TGTGCCAGCAGCCAAGGGGGCAGGGCCCACTATGGCTACACCTTC
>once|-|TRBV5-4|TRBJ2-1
CASSLGGSVNEQFF
TGTGCCAGCAGCTTGGGAGGGAGTGTCAATGAGCAGTTCTTC
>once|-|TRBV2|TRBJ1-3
CASSDSGGGNTIYF
TGTGCCAGCAGTGACAGCGGGGGGGGAAACACCATATATTTT
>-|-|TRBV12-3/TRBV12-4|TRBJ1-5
CASQRDYQPQHF
TGTGCCAGTCAGAGGGATTATCAGCCCCAGCATTTT
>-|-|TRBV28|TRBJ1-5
CASSLLGAVSNQPQHF
TGTGCCAGCAGTTTGCTTGGGGCAGTCAGCAATCAGCCCCAGCATTTT
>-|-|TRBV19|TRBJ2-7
CASKKFGGDNSYEQYF
TGTGCCAGTAAAAAATTTGGGGGGGACAATTCCTACGAGCAGTACTTC
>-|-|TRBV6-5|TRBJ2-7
CASSMAYRGAGEQYF
TGTGCCAGCAGCATGGCCTACAGGGGCGCGGGGGAGCAGTACTTC
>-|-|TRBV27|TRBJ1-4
CASRGDGTLVAEKLFF
TGTGCCAGCAGGGGGGATGGGACACTTGTTGCCGAAAAACTGTTTTTT
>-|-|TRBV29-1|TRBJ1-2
CSAEGGDRGYTF
TGCAGCGCCGAGGGGGGGGACCGCGGCTACACCTTC